The 16 T cell receptor beta chains presented below share a single source sample, sequenced in a study of CD8+ T cells in alopecia areata. It was cDNA, reverse transcribed from extracted RNA, that served as the sequencing template. Sequencing used immunoSEQ multiplex PCR; TCRdb keeps in-frame clones, though not all of them. The profile shows 150,000 to 200,000 clones, less than 65% of them singletons. Treatment indicated: oral pan-JAK inhibitor, 5-10 mg twice daily. This specimen was CD4+ T cells sorted from blood, taken at week 24, from a patient treated with tofacitinib. The receptors stem from a human donor with alopecia areata.

The chain uses TRBV29-1 and TRBJ1-2; D possibly corresponds to TRBD1 (5 bases). V shed 4 bases and J shed 6 bases, with 12 bases lying between them. CDR3 length: 12 residues. Germline values: CDR1 SQVTM, CDR2 ANQGSEA. CDR3 region: CSVVSGKDGYTF. For the CDR3, the DNA is TGCAGCGTTGTTTCAGGGAAGGATGGCTACACCTTC.

The rearrangement uses TRBV9 and TRBJ1-3; weak D call: TRBD1 (5 bases). This CDR3 comprises 16 residues. Looked up from germline, CDR1 is SGDLS and CDR2 is YYNGEE. Deletions cut 5 bases from V and 1 base from J, with 16 bases between. The CDR3: CASSASGRLSGNTIYF. The CDR3, as DNA: TGTGCCAGCAGTGCCTCAGGGAGGTTATCTGGAAACACCATATATTTT.

V and J are TRBV29-1 and TRBJ2-3; D is possibly TRBD2 (6 bases). V lost 7 bases, J lost 0 bases, and 14 bases lay in between. CDR1 is SQVTM, CDR2 ANQGSEA, per germline. The CDR3 totals 14 residues. The CDR3 DNA sequence: TGCAGCGCCCTCGCCGGGACTAGCACAGATACGCAGTATTTT. It specifies CSALAGTSTDTQYF.

This rearrangement joins TRBV4-2 to TRBJ2-3, with TRBD2 matching over 10 bases. Per germline, CDR1 LGHNA and CDR2 YNFKEQ. The CDR3 runs to 16 residues. J lost 1 base, V lost 3 bases, and 4 bases had no gene match. For the CDR3, the DNA is TGTGCCAGCAGCCAGAGGACTAGCGGACGCACAGATACGCAGTATTTT. Translating it yields CASSQRTSGRTDTQYF.

In its sample, this clone is medium-sized. The rearrangement links TRBV14 to TRBJ2-1; the match to TRBD2 covers 8 bases. CDR1 and CDR2 from the germline V gene are SGHDN and FVKESK. The CDR3 length is 16 residues. J gave up 6 bases and V 4 bases, and 11 bases lay outside the gene matches. The CDR3 spells CASSPLGLGERNEQFF. CDR3 nucleotide sequence: TGTGCCAGCAGCCCTCTGGGACTAGGGGAACGCAATGAGCAGTTCTTC.

This clone was counted between two and nine times. The chain has TRBV29-1 and TRBJ2-3; 7 bases align to TRBD2. Losses at the gene ends were 4 bases for V and 4 bases for J; bases not matched to a gene: 11. Germline V lookup: CDR1 SQVTM, CDR2 ANQGSEA. This CDR3 is 15 amino acids long. CDR3: CSVGFSAGVADTQYF. CDR3 DNA: TGCAGCGTTGGGTTTTCGGCGGGGGTGGCAGATACGCAGTATTTT.

This clone was detected ten times or more. The chain couples TRBV14 to TRBJ1-2, with unresolved D. The CDR3 has 13 residues. CDR1 and CDR2 from the germline V gene are SGHDN and FVKESK. V dropped 1 base and J dropped 1 base, with 4 bases sitting between them. For the CDR3, the DNA is TGTGCCAGCAGCCAAGCAGATAACTATGGCTACACCTTC. Protein product: CASSQADNYGYTF.

In this sample, this clone turned up a few times. The chain couples TRBV30 to TRBJ2-2; possible D gene TRBD1, 6 bases. The V end was cut by 4 bases, the J end by 9 bases, with 12 bases between. CDR3 length equals 12 residues. CDR1 is GTSNPN, CDR2 SVGIG, per germline (reference sequence). The CDR3 loop reads CAWNQGPRELFF. CDR3 sequence (DNA): TGTGCCTGGAATCAGGGGCCCAGGGAGCTGTTTTTT.

A single count supports this clone. The J gene is TRBJ1-1, the V gene TRBV19; no definite D call. The V and J ends lost 6 bases and 4 bases respectively, with 18 bases between them. Germline CDR1 reads LNHDA; CDR2 reads SQIVND (reference sequence). The CDR3 contains 15 residues. CDR3 loop: CASSKAEGQITEAFF. CDR3 DNA sequence: TGTGCCAGTAGCAAAGCCGAGGGTCAAATCACTGAAGCTTTCTTT.

This chain connects TRBV2 to TRBJ1-1; D is uncertain. This CDR3 is built from 16 residues. The germline CDR1 and CDR2 sequences are SNHLY and FYNNEI. Trimming removed 5 bases from V and 0 bases from J, with 16 bases in between. CDR3 sequence: CASSPLPLAMNTEAFF. The CDR3, as DNA: TGTGCCAGCAGTCCGCTTCCCCTGGCGATGAACACTGAAGCTTTCTTT.

As to this clone: Germline and junction disagree at one end, which may indicate a read error. The chain carries TRBV10-1 and TRBJ1-1, with unresolved D. The CDR3 has 13 amino acids. The V gene's germline CDR1 is WNHNN and CDR2 SYGVQD (reference sequence). CDR3 loop: CASSVSQNTEAFF. The CDR3 bases are TGCGCCAGCAGTGTATCCCAGAACACGGAAGCTTTCTTT.

The rearrangement joins TRBV6-5 to TRBJ2-7; 9 bases fit TRBD2. Germline assignment: CDR1 MNHEY and CDR2 SVGAGI. With 0 bases clipped from V and 3 bases from J, the junction kept 6 bases outside the gene matches. CDR3 length: 16 residues. The CDR3 region has the DNA TGTGCCAGCAGTTACTCGAGTCTAGCGGGGAACTACGAGCAGTACTTC. Protein product: CASSYSSLAGNYEQYF.

A word on this clone: Within the sample, other DNA sequences also encode this same CDR3. V usage is TRBV15 and J usage is TRBJ1-2; D gene uncertain. The ends were cut back, 0 bases at V and 0 bases at J, with 5 bases in the middle. This CDR3 has 14 amino acids. The germline V gene encodes CDR1 LNHNV and CDR2 YYDKDF (reference sequence). The DNA for the CDR3 is TGTGCCACCAGCAGAGATCGTGCTAACTATGGCTACACCTTC. Its protein product is CATSRDRANYGYTF.

This clone was counted only a few times. The chain uses TRBV29-1 and TRBJ1-1; D is perhaps TRBD1 (5 bases). Germline CDR1 reads SQVTM; CDR2 reads ANQGSEA. This CDR3 is built from 13 residues. Trimming pared 3 bases from V and 6 bases from J, leaving 14 bases between. The CDR3 is CSVEGRNRAEAFF. The DNA of the CDR3 is TGCAGCGTTGAGGGACGGAATCGAGCTGAAGCTTTCTTT.

The chain is built from TRBV7-6 and TRBJ2-3; D gene uncertain. V lost 2 bases to trimming and J lost 4 bases, with 7 bases between them. The CDR3 has 13 residues. Germline V gene data show CDR1 as SGHVS and CDR2 as FNYEAQ. The CDR3 region is CASSLYGPDTQYF. CDR3 nucleotide sequence: TGTGCCAGCAGCTTATACGGGCCAGATACGCAGTATTTT. The full variable domain, rest sourced from reference TRBV7-6 and TRBJ2-3, is GAGVSQSPRYKVTKRGQDVALRCDPISGHVSLYWYRQALGQGPEFLTYFNYEAQQDKSGLPNDRFSAERPEGSISTLTIQRTEQRDSAMYRCASSLYGPDTQYFGPGTRLTVL.

This sequence joins TRBV6-1 and TRBJ2-1, with 9 bases that match TRBD1. Germline lookup yields CDR1 MNHNS and CDR2 SASEGT. The CDR3 contains 16 residues. Germline trimming cut 4 bases from V and 3 bases from J; bases unmatched to any gene: 7. CDR3 sequence reads: CASSVRTGEGYNEQFF. The CDR3 bases are TGTGCCAGCAGTGTGAGGACAGGGGAAGGCTACAATGAGCAGTTCTTC.